This T cell receptor beta chain is from a study of blood T cells in healthy people across ages. The study recruited healthy Caucasian donors from Russia who were aged roughly 6 to 95. The V and J ends lost 4 bases and 6 bases respectively, with 17 bases between them. This CDR3 is built from 14 residues. CDR1 and CDR2 from the germline V gene are SGHRS and YFSETQ. A second PCR of 7 to 11 cycles used a sample-barcoded 5' primer and a J-beta primer mix. MiXCR, run by TCRdb on the 5' RACE reads, gives a single entry per CDR3 protein. The sample shows 750,000 or so distinct CDR3 sequences, 25% of them seen only once. The same sample was also used in a study of T cells of mothers and their children. As reported in that work: Over 9.5 million TCR beta CDR3 reads were obtained from each mother, and 2.5 million to 3.5 million from each child. Related and unrelated pairs show similar thymic shaping of TCR recombination output.

Source material: blood. The clonotype originates from a boy between 10 and 17 years old in good health. The chain has TRBV5-1 and TRBJ2-7; D uncertain. The CDR3 spells CASSLETPVGEQYF. The CDR3 DNA follows: TGCGCCAGCAGCCTGGAGACCCCGGTGGGCGAGCAGTACTTC. Drawing the rest from reference TRBV5-1 and TRBJ2-7, the complete variable domain is KAGVTQTPRYLIKTRGQQVTLSCSPISGHRSVSWYQQTPGQGLQFLFEYFSETQRNKGNFPGRFSGRQFSNSRSEMNVSTLELGDSALYLCASSLETPVGEQYFGPGTRLTVT.